This T cell receptor (beta chain) was recovered during a study of blood T cells in healthy people across ages. The CDR3 consists of 14 residues. Germline V CDR1 and CDR2: DFQATT, SNEGSKA (reference sequence). Study-wide points: Donor CMV status, an unknown factor, possibly confounded changes in expanded clonotypes.

Alongside a J-beta primer mix, a sample-barcoded 5' primer served in a second PCR lasting 7 to 11 cycles. One entry per CDR3 protein results from TCRdb running MiXCR on the 5' RACE reads. Here the sample spans about 1,400,000 distinct CDR3 sequences, around 59% being singletons. Comment on this clonotype: What it binds is not known.

This chain uses TRBV20-1 with TRBJ2-4; 9 nucleotides line up with TRBD1. The J call is uncertain, as TRBJ2-7 better fits the DNA end. The sequence derives from a man aged 18 to 30 in good health. Sequencing was done on a sample of blood. This chain's CDR3 is CSARKGQGGYEQYF. The CDR3 region has the DNA TGCAGTGCCCGAAAGGGACAGGGTGGGTACGAGCAGTACTTC.